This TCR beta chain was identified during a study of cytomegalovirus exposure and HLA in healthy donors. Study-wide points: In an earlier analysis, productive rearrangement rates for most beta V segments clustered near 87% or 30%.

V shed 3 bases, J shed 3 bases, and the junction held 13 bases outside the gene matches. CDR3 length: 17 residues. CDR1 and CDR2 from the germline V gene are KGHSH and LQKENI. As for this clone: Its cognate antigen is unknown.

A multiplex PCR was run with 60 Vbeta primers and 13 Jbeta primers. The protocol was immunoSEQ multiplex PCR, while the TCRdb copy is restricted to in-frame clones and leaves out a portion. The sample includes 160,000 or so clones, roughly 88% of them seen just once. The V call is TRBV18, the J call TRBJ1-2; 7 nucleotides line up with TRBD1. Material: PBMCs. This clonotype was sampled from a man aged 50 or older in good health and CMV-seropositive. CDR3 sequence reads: CASSPTGVLPDHYGYTF. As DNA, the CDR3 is TGTGCCAGCTCACCCACAGGGGTCCTGCCTGATCACTATGGCTACACCTTC.